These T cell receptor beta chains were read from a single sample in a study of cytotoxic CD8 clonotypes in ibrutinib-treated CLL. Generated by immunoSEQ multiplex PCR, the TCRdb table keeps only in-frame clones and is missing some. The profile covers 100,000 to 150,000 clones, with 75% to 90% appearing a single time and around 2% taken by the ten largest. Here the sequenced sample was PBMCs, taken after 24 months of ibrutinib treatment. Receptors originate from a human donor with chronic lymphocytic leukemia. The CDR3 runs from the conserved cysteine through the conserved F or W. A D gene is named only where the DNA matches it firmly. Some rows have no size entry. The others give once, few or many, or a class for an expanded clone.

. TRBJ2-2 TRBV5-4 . CASSSGPENTGELFF TGTGCCAGCAGCTCGGGACCTGAGAACACCGGGGAGCTGTTTTTT
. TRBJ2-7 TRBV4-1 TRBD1 CASSQPRDRGYEQYF TGCGCCAGCAGCCAGCCCCGGGACAGGGGCTACGAGCAGTACTTC
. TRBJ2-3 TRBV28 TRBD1 CASSSRTGGRDTQYF TGTGCCAGCAGTTCCCGGACAGGGGGGCGGGATACGCAGTATTTT
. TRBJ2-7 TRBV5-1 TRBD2 CASSQGLAGGGEQYF TGCGCCAGCAGCCAAGGACTAGCGGGCGGGGGCGAGCAGTACTTC
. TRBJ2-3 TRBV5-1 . CASSLDPAPSTDTQYF TGCGCCAGCAGCTTGGACCCAGCTCCCAGCACAGATACGCAGTATTTT
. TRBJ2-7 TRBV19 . CASKPGSSYEQYF TGTGCCAGTAAACCCGGGAGCTCCTACGAGCAGTACTTC
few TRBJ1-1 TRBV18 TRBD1 CASSQPGQTNEAFF TGTGCCAGCTCACAACCGGGACAGACAAATGAAGCTTTCTTT
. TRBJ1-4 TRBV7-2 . CASSLGYRDSNEKLFF TGTGCCAGCAGCTTAGGCTACAGGGACTCTAATGAAAAACTGTTTTTT
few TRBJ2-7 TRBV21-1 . CASSTPSSGRGRCRAYEQYF TGTGCCAGCAGCACCCCATCGTCGGGCAGGGGAAGGTGTAGGGCCTACGAGCAGTACTTC
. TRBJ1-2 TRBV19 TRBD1 CASSGMTGFYGYTF TGTGCCAGTAGTGGGATGACAGGGTTCTATGGCTACACCTTC
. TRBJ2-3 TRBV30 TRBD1 CACDRGEGTDTQYF TGTGCCTGTGACAGGGGAGAGGGCACAGATACGCAGTATTTT
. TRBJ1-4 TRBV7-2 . CASSLARGGGEKLFF TGTGCCAGCAGCTTAGCGCGAGGGGGTGGGGAAAAACTGTTTTTT
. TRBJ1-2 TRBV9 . CASSVAPQGGYTF TGTGCCAGCAGCGTAGCCCCTCAGGGAGGCTACACCTTC
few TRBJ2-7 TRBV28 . CASTVRGGSEQYF TGTGCCAGCACAGTGAGGGGTGGGTCCGAGCAGTACTTC
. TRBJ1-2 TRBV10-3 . CAITTVPEGGYTF TGTGCCATCACGACAGTGCCCGAGGGAGGCTACACCTTC
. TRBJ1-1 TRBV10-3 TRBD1 CAISHRGDTEAFF TGTGCCATCAGTCACAGGGGAGACACTGAAGCTTTCTTT
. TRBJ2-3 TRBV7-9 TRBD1 CASSWGDRSTDTQYF TGTGCCAGCAGCTGGGGGGACAGGAGCACAGATACGCAGTATTTT